The source of this T cell receptor beta chain is a study of blood T cell repertoires in COVID-19. This CDR3 is 14 amino acids long. V lost 5 bases to trimming and J lost 3 bases, with 13 bases between them. Germline values: CDR1 SGHVS, CDR2 FNYEAQ. This clone has only a few counts. In the authors' methods: Amplification of reference gene primers provided the estimated nucleated cell counts. This table comes from immunoSEQ multiplex PCR, and its TCRdb copy is limited to in-frame clones, with some not included. V and J calls and clone size are those listed in that table; D and trimming were worked out from the DNA. The table lists 150,000 to 190,000 clones, roughly 71% of them singletons.

V is TRBV7-6 and J is TRBJ2-5; D may be TRBD2 (6 bases). This TCR came from a woman older than 75 with acute or convalescent COVID-19. Sequencing was performed on peripheral blood. As DNA, the CDR3 is TGTGCCAGCAGCCGGGACGGAGGGGAAGAGACCCAGTACTTC. It translates to CASSRDGGEETQYF.